The TCR beta chain under discussion was sequenced for a study of shared clonotypes between healthy human individuals. V was trimmed by 2 bases and J by 3 bases, leaving 11 bases between them. This CDR3 contains 15 residues. CDR1 MNHNY and CDR2 SVGAGI come from the germline V gene (reference sequence). Generated by immunoSEQ multiplex PCR, the TCRdb table keeps only in-frame clones and is missing some. The table has about 480,000 clones, 75% to 80% seen once. The specimen sequenced was PBMCs. This chain joins TRBV6-6 and TRBJ2-4; D is tentatively TRBD1 or TRBD2 (5 bases each). The source is a woman between 35 and 50 years old in good health. Some clones in this sample may be carry-over from other donors' samples. CDR3 nucleotide sequence: TGTGCCAGCAGTTACGAGGGGTGGGGCAAAAACATTCAGTACTTC. This sequence encodes CASSYEGWGKNIQYF.